Shown below are 27 T cell receptor beta chains from a single sample sequenced in a study of blood T cell repertoires in COVID-19. Assay used: immunoSEQ multiplex PCR; TCRdb lists only in-frame clones, some missing. The sample lists 45,000 to 60,000 clones, roughly nine tenths occurring once. The sample taken for sequencing was peripheral blood. The receptors come from a man aged 60 to 75 with acute or convalescent COVID-19.

The genes are TRBV13 and TRBJ2-6; 7 bases line up with TRBD1. The CDR3 runs to 19 residues. Germline trimming cut 5 bases from V and 0 bases from J; bases unmatched to any gene: 13. Germline V gene sequence: CDR1 PRHDT, CDR2 FYEKMQ (reference sequence). This CDR3 reads CASSRLTGARPSGANVLTF. In DNA, the CDR3 is TGTGCCAGCAGCAGACTAACAGGGGCGCGTCCCTCTGGGGCCAACGTCCTGACTTTC. Filled out from reference TRBV13 and TRBJ2-6, the complete variable domain reads AAGVIQSPRHLIKEKRETATLKCYPIPRHDTVYWYQQGPGQDPQFLISFYEKMQSDKGSIPDRFSAQQFSDYHSELNMSSLELGDSALYFCASSRLTGARPSGANVLTFGAGSRLTVL.

The chain carries TRBV6-5 and TRBJ1-2; D is ambiguous. V was pared by 6 bases and J by 4 bases, with 12 bases between. Germline V gene lookup returns CDR1 MNHEY and CDR2 SVGAGI. This CDR3 is 13 amino acids long. As DNA, the CDR3 is TGTGCCAGCAGCTATCGGGATACCTATGGCTACACCTTC. This codes for CASSYRDTYGYTF.

The chain couples TRBV7-2 to TRBJ2-2; 11 bases agree with TRBD2. Trimming removed 6 bases from V and 8 bases from J; junction bases left unmatched: 5. Per the germline V gene, CDR1 is SGHTA and CDR2 is FQGNSA. This CDR3 has 14 residues. CDR3 region: CASRLTSGVGELFF. The CDR3 nucleotides are TGTGCCAGCAGGTTGACTAGCGGGGTGGGGGAGCTGTTTTTT.

The V call is TRBV2, the J call TRBJ1-1, with D unresolved. The CDR3 contains 14 residues. V gave up 4 bases and J gave up 5 bases, with 14 bases separating them. Germline V lookup: CDR1 SNHLY, CDR2 FYNNEI. CDR3 sequence (DNA): TGTGCCAGCAGTGGTAAGGGAGGTGGTACTGAAGCTTTCTTT. Its protein is CASSGKGGGTEAFF.

Remarks on this clone: Compared with germline, one end of the junction differs, possibly owing to a read error. The chain joins TRBV2 to TRBJ1-5; D is unclear. Germline CDR1 and CDR2: SNHLY and FYNNEI. This CDR3 is built from 13 residues. The CDR3: CASTEGSYQPQHF. The CDR3 DNA reads TGTGCCAGCACTGAAGGTTCCTATCAGCCCCAGCATTTT.

This chain connects TRBV24-1 to TRBJ1-2; possible D gene TRBD1, 5 bases. The CDR3 consists of 11 residues. Germline V lookup: CDR1 KGHDR, CDR2 SFDVKD. The ends were cut back, 9 bases at V and 5 bases at J, with 9 bases in the middle. Here the CDR3 reads CATSQGYGYTF. The CDR3 DNA reads as TGTGCCACCTCTCAGGGTTATGGCTACACCTTC.

This rearrangement joins TRBV6-6 to TRBJ1-6; D uncertain. The CDR3 is 14 residues long. Germline CDR1 and CDR2: MNHNY and SVGAGI (reference sequence). V lost 8 bases, J lost 3 bases, and 11 bases lay in between. CDR3 region: CASRVEYYNSPLHF. The CDR3, as DNA: TGTGCCAGCCGGGTCGAGTACTATAATTCACCCCTCCACTTT.

The genes are TRBV27 and TRBJ1-4; D is undetermined. Trimming cost V 3 bases and J 7 bases, with 12 bases left between them. This CDR3 contains 14 residues. Germline V gene data show CDR1 as MNHEY and CDR2 as SMNVEV (reference sequence). The CDR3 reads CASSLEGVGEKLFF. CDR3 sequence (DNA): TGTGCCAGCAGTTTGGAGGGAGTAGGTGAAAAACTGTTTTTT.

The chain combines TRBV7-2 with TRBJ1-2; 9 nucleotides match TRBD1. Germline CDR1 SGHTA, CDR2 FQGNSA. This CDR3 comprises 17 residues. The trim removed 4 bases at V and 5 bases at J, leaving 14 bases unmatched. CDR3 residues: CASSSRDRVSLGYGYTF. CDR3 in DNA: TGTGCCAGCAGCTCCCGGGACAGGGTCTCGCTGGGGTATGGCTACACCTTC.

V and J are TRBV5-1 and TRBJ2-1; 8 bases align to TRBD2. The CDR3 totals 16 residues. Trimming removed 1 base from V and 3 bases from J; junction bases left unmatched: 6. Germline CDR1 reads SGHRS; CDR2 reads YFSETQ. CDR3: CASSLTAGGLYNEQFF. The CDR3 nucleotides read TGCGCCAGCAGCTTGACGGCGGGAGGACTCTACAATGAGCAGTTCTTC.

This chain connects TRBV5-1 to TRBJ1-2; D uncertain. Germline V lookup: CDR1 SGHRS, CDR2 YFSETQ. The CDR3 length is 12 residues. V was clipped by 0 bases and J by 6 bases, with 6 bases between them. CDR3 residues: CASSLAGDGYTF. CDR3 nucleotides: TGCGCCAGCAGCTTGGCCGGGGATGGCTACACCTTC.

V is TRBV5-1 and J is TRBJ2-7; 14 bases fit TRBD2. Per the germline V gene, CDR1 is SGHRS and CDR2 is YFSETQ. Trimming cost V 4 bases and J 2 bases; bases outside gene matches: 8. CDR3 length: 17 residues. The CDR3 reads CASSPGLAGGSPYEQYF. Written as DNA, the CDR3 is TGCGCCAGCAGCCCCGGACTAGCGGGGGGTTCCCCCTACGAGCAGTACTTC.

This clone is a singleton in its sample. The chain employs TRBV25-1 and TRBJ1-2, with D perhaps TRBD1 (6 bases). Germline CDR1 reads MGHDK; CDR2 reads SYGVNS. V lost 2 bases to trimming and J lost 6 bases, with 13 bases between them. The CDR3 runs to 14 residues. The CDR3 nucleotides are TGTGCCAGCAGTGAAATGGGCAGGGGTGATGGCTACACCTTC. It translates to CASSEMGRGDGYTF.

The genes are TRBV4-2 and TRBJ2-7, with D possibly TRBD1 on 6 matching bases. This CDR3 has 17 amino acids. Germline CDR1 reads LGHNA; CDR2 reads YNFKEQ. V lost 5 bases and J lost 4, with 24 bases in between. The CDR3 spells CASSAPSIGDNLYEQYF. The DNA for the CDR3 is TGTGCCAGCAGCGCGCCGTCGATCGGGGACAACCTGTACGAGCAGTACTTC.

J is TRBJ1-1 and V is TRBV24-1; D gene ambiguous. The CDR3 contains 11 residues. Trimming shortened V by 4 bases and J by 10 bases, and 9 bases separated the two germline ends. Germline assignment: CDR1 KGHDR and CDR2 SFDVKD. The CDR3 nucleotides are TGTGCCACCAGTGACCATCTGAGAGCTTTCTTT. Translation: CATSDHLRAFF.

The genes are TRBV19 and TRBJ1-3, with 9 bases matching TRBD1. This CDR3 comprises 17 residues. Germline V gene data show CDR1 as LNHDA and CDR2 as SQIVND (reference sequence). The trim removed 7 bases at V and 0 bases at J, leaving 10 bases unmatched. This CDR3 is CASISRTGVYSGNTIYF. CDR3 DNA: TGTGCCAGTATATCGCGGACAGGGGTCTACTCTGGAAACACCATATATTTT.

The chain carries TRBV5-1 and TRBJ1-4, with TRBD1 matching 7 bases. The CDR3 is made up of 14 amino acids. The germline CDR1 and CDR2 sequences are SGHRS and YFSETQ. V trimming: 2 bases; J trimming: 8 bases; junction bases outside the gene matches: 6. The CDR3 sequence is CASSLTGVPEKLFF. CDR3 bases: TGCGCCAGCAGCTTAACAGGGGTACCCGAAAAACTGTTTTTT.

The rearrangement uses TRBV6-5 and TRBJ2-1; 9 positions match TRBD2. V was clipped by 6 bases and J by 4 bases; unmatched bases: 7. Germline CDR1 MNHEY, CDR2 SVGAGI. CDR3 length: 15 amino acids. The CDR3 here is CASSHSGGDYNEQFF. The CDR3 DNA follows: TGTGCCAGCAGCCATAGCGGGGGAGATTACAATGAGCAGTTCTTC.

The chain couples TRBV11-2 to TRBJ2-7, with 9 bases matching TRBD1. The CDR3 length is 14 residues. Per germline, CDR1 SGHAT and CDR2 FQNNGV. The V segment lost 5 bases and the J segment 6 bases; nucleotides outside the gene matches: 8. CDR3 sequence reads: CASSATGTGTEQYF. The CDR3 coding sequence is TGTGCCAGCAGCGCAACCGGGACAGGGACCGAGCAGTACTTC.

This clone was seen only once. The gene calls are TRBV12-3 or TRBV12-4 and TRBJ1-2; D perhaps matches TRBD1 (6 bases). CDR3 length: 11 amino acids. V was shortened by 10 bases and J by 7 bases, with 13 bases between the two germline ends. DNA for the CDR3: TGTGCCATCCTAATGGGGGCTGGCTACACCTTC. Its translation: CAILMGAGYTF.

A remark on this clone: An end of the junction differs from the germline gene, which may be a read error. This chain connects TRBV30 to TRBJ2-3, with 7 bases that match TRBD1. The V gene's germline CDR1 is GTSNPN and CDR2 SVGIG (reference sequence). The CDR3 loop spans 14 amino acids. DNA of the CDR3: TGTGCCTGGGGTGTTAAGGGGGCAACAGATACGCAGTATTTT. Its protein product is CAWGVKGATDTQYF.

J is TRBJ2-7 and V is TRBV11-2; tentative D call: TRBD1 (5 bases). V lost 7 bases to trimming and J lost 0 bases, with 16 bases between them. The germline V gene has CDR1 SGHAT and CDR2 FQNNGV. This CDR3 has 15 amino acids. The CDR3 coding sequence is TGTGCCAGCACCCGAGGAACAGGCATCTCCTACGAGCAGTACTTC. It specifies CASTRGTGISYEQYF.

V usage is TRBV9 and J usage is TRBJ2-5, with D maybe TRBD1 (6 bases). This CDR3 is built from 14 residues. In germline, CDR1 is SGDLS, CDR2 YYNGEE. With 4 bases removed from V and 3 bases from J, the gap between germline ends came to 13 bases. This CDR3 is CASSPPGAEETQYF. The CDR3 DNA reads as TGTGCCAGCAGCCCCCCAGGGGCCGAAGAGACCCAGTACTTC.

This clone is a singleton in its sample. The CDR3 loop reads CASAPGGSVTEAFF. CDR3 bases: TGTGCCTCCGCGCCGGGAGGGTCGGTCACTGAAGCTTTCTTT. The V call is TRBV10-3, the J call TRBJ1-1; D call uncertain. The CDR3 extends over 14 amino acids. The germline CDR1 and CDR2 sequences are ENHRY and SYGVKD. Between the trimmed V and J ends, which lost 11 bases and 4 bases, there was a span of 20 bases.

The CDR3 bases are TGTGCCAGCAGCTTTGTTGTAAGGGGGGGCCACTACGAGCAGTACTTC. Its translation is CASSFVVRGGHYEQYF. The V call is TRBV11-2, the J call TRBJ2-7; D is perhaps TRBD2 (7 bases). This CDR3 is 16 amino acids long. Germline V gene lookup returns CDR1 SGHAT and CDR2 FQNNGV. V was trimmed by 3 bases and J by 3 bases, leaving 18 bases between them. Full variable domain (rest looked up from reference TRBV11-2 and TRBJ2-7): EAGVAQSPRYKIIEKRQSVAFWCNPISGHATLYWYQQILGQGPKLLIQFQNNGVVDDSQLPKDRFSAERLKGVDSTLKIQPAKLEDSAVYLCASSFVVRGGHYEQYFGPGTRLTVT.

The CDR3, as DNA: TGTGCCTGGAGGGGACAGGGTCGAACTGAAGCTTTCTTT. This translates into CAWRGQGRTEAFF. The chain combines TRBV30 with TRBJ1-1, with TRBD1 identical over 9 bases. Germline CDR1 GTSNPN, CDR2 SVGIG (reference sequence). Unmatched junction bases numbered 4, after V lost 3 bases and J lost 5 bases. CDR3 size: 13 residues.

The J gene is TRBJ2-5, the V gene TRBV7-6, with TRBD1 identical over 9 bases. Per the germline V gene, CDR1 is SGHVS and CDR2 is FNYEAQ. The CDR3 is made up of 15 amino acids. V trimming: 1 base; J trimming: 9 bases; junction bases outside the gene matches: 9. As DNA, the CDR3 is TGTGCCAGCAGCTTAGTGGGACAGGGTGAAAGGGCCCAGTACTTC. Translated: CASSLVGQGERAQYF.